The TCR beta chain described here comes from a study of shared clonotypes between healthy human individuals. Turning to the study itself: Used for every donor were three CD4 naive, three CD4 memory, two CD8 naive and one CD8 memory plate.

Whole-study results and caveats: Read depth was anticipated to influence clonotype sharing among donors. Non-shared clonotypes were found to have lower generation probabilities than the clonotypes that were shared by all four of the sorted-subset donors. It was observed that approximately 5% of naive CD4 clonotypes were shared across several donors.

In the case of this clone: The antigen is undetermined.

Data came from immunoSEQ multiplex PCR; TCRdb stores just in-frame clones and leaves some out. This sample has more than 550,000 clones, with 72% found just once. Looked up from germline, CDR1 is SGHRS and CDR2 is YFSETQ. There are 18 residues in the CDR3. The ends lost 5 bases at V and 4 bases at J; junction bases unmatched: 14. This sequence was found in a woman aged 30 to 39 in good health. This chain connects TRBV5-1 to TRBJ1-3, with 11 bases identical to TRBD1. The specimen sequenced was memory CD4+ T cells sorted from blood. Subset reported: CD45RA-negative fraction. The CDR3 region is CASRPGQGESPRGNTIYF. Written as DNA, the CDR3 is TGCGCCAGCAGGCCGGGACAGGGGGAATCGCCGAGAGGAAACACCATATATTTT. The whole variable domain, remainder taken from reference TRBV5-1 and TRBJ1-3, is KAGVTQTPRYLIKTRGQQVTLSCSPISGHRSVSWYQQTPGQGLQFLFEYFSETQRNKGNFPGRFSGRQFSNSRSEMNVSTLELGDSALYLCASRPGQGESPRGNTIYFGEGSWLTVV.